The T cell receptor (beta chain) described here comes from a study of breast tumors, draining lymph nodes, adjacent tissues. General study points: Tumor TCR diversity was below lymph nodes but above nontumor tissue. Most tumor T cells seemingly derive from lymph node, then expand in tumor. Compared with basal-like, luminal-like tumors shared significantly more repertoire with nontumor tissue. The lymph node origin of tumor T cells was framed as consistent with a hypothesis, not demonstrated.

Samples came from axillary lymph nodes draining the breast cancer. TCRdb redid the calling of the multiplex PCR reads with MiXCR, one entry per CDR3 protein. Of 150,000 to 200,000 distinct CDR3 sequences in the sample, 33% were seen once. Of note for this clonotype: Its antigen remains unidentified.

Per germline, CDR1 SGDLS and CDR2 YYNGEE. This CDR3 region has 15 residues. V was shortened by 4 bases and J by 1 base, with 14 bases between the two germline ends. The sequence came from a female donor with breast cancer. Some clones in this sample may be carry-over from other donors' samples. The rearrangement links TRBV9 to TRBJ1-1; D not certain. Sequencing input: axillary lymph node tissue. This CDR3 is CASSLSPSGNTEAFF. The CDR3 bases are TGTGCCAGCAGCCTAAGCCCATCGGGGAACACTGAAGCTTTCTTT.